These 30 T cell receptor beta chains came from one sample sequenced in a study of blood T cell repertoires in COVID-19. The repertoire was sequenced with immunoSEQ multiplex PCR; TCRdb's copy has only in-frame clones and lacks some. The data show 390,000 or so clones, roughly four fifths seen once. Sequencing input: PBMCs or T cells enriched from blood (not recorded which). The receptors shown here come from a woman aged 50 to 60 who had recovered from COVID-19.

This sequence joins TRBV5-1 and TRBJ2-2, with unresolved D. Between the trimmed V and J ends, which lost 0 bases and 1 base, there was a span of 7 bases. Germline V gene sequence: CDR1 SGHRS, CDR2 YFSETQ. The CDR3 contains 15 residues. CDR3 region: CASSLGQKNTGELFF. Written as DNA, the CDR3 is TGCGCCAGCAGCTTGGGGCAGAAGAACACCGGGGAGCTGTTTTTT.

As DNA, the CDR3 is TGTGCCAGCAGTTCTCAGGACAGAAATAATTCACCCCTCCACTTT. Amino acids: CASSSQDRNNSPLHF. The chain has TRBV6-2 or TRBV6-3 and TRBJ1-6; weak D call: TRBD1 (6 bases). CDR3 length: 15 amino acids. Between the trimmed V and J ends, which lost 4 bases and 5 bases, there was a span of 12 bases. Germline V gene sequence: CDR1 MNHEY, CDR2 SVGEGT.

V is TRBV7-8 and J is TRBJ2-4, with D possibly being TRBD2 (5 bases). CDR3 length: 14 amino acids. Germline CDR1 and CDR2: SGHVS and FQNEAQ. Trimming removed 7 bases at V and 9 bases at J, with 19 bases between. CDR3 nucleotide sequence: TGTGCCAGCACCCCCGCCGGGAACACGGGCATTCAGTACTTC. Residues: CASTPAGNTGIQYF. Combining the CDR3 with reference TRBV7-8 and TRBJ2-4 gives the whole variable domain GAGVSQSPRYKVAKRGQDVALRCDPISGHVSLFWYQQALGQGPEFLTYFQNEAQLDKSGLPSDRFFAERPEGSVSTLKIQRTQQEDSAVYLCASTPAGNTGIQYFGAGTRLSVL.

The chain uses TRBV14 and TRBJ2-3; 10 bases are a match to TRBD2. Germline trimming cut 2 bases from V and 0 bases from J; bases unmatched to any gene: 5. The CDR3 has 17 residues. Germline V CDR1 and CDR2: SGHDN, FVKESK. The CDR3 coding sequence is TGTGCCAGCAGCCAACCCGGACTAGCGGACAGCACAGATACGCAGTATTTT. It translates to CASSQPGLADSTDTQYF.

This clone has ten or more counts. The CDR3 DNA is TGTGCCAGCAGAAAGGGAGTATACTCTGAAGCTTTCTTT. Residues: CASRKGVYSEAFF. The chain combines TRBV2 with TRBJ1-1, with unresolved D. Trimming cost V 6 bases and J 6 bases, with 14 bases left between them. CDR1 SNHLY and CDR2 FYNNEI come from the germline V gene. The length of the CDR3 is 13 residues.

This clone is a singleton in its sample. The rearrangement links TRBV6-5 to TRBJ1-2; D is unclear. The germline gives CDR1 MNHEY, CDR2 SVGAGI. V was pared by 6 bases and J by 4 bases, with 6 bases between. There are 11 residues in the CDR3. This CDR3 is CASRRGYGYTF. CDR3 sequence (DNA): TGTGCCAGCAGGCGGGGCTATGGCTACACCTTC.

In this sample, this clone turned up a few times. At one boundary the junction diverges from the germline segment, which might be a read error. The V and J genes are TRBV2 and TRBJ1-2; 9 bases match TRBD1. Germline V gene lookup returns CDR1 SNHLY and CDR2 FYNNEI. The CDR3 is 14 amino acids. The CDR3 spells CATTWTGDGYDYTF. The CDR3 nucleotides are TGTGCCACCACGTGGACAGGGGACGGTTATGACTACACCTTC.

The chain uses TRBV30 and TRBJ1-1; TRBD1 matches at 7 bases. The CDR3 is 13 residues long. Trimming took 1 base from V and 8 from J; bases not matched to a gene: 7. The germline CDR1 and CDR2 sequences are GTSNPN and SVGIG (reference sequence). CDR3 DNA: TGTGCCTGGAGTGGAGGAGACAGGGCCGAAGCTTTCTTT. Translation gives CAWSGGDRAEAFF.

V and J are TRBV19 and TRBJ1-2; 7 bases agree with TRBD1. Germline trimming cut 6 bases from V and 4 bases from J; bases unmatched to any gene: 11. CDR3 length: 15 amino acids. The germline V gene has CDR1 LNHDA and CDR2 SQIVND (reference sequence). CDR3 amino acids: CASRLPGQNAYGYTF. The CDR3 DNA is TGTGCCAGTAGACTACCGGGACAGAATGCCTATGGCTACACCTTC.

This clone was counted a few times. V and J are TRBV15 and TRBJ1-1; 9 positions agree with TRBD1. The CDR3 is made up of 16 amino acids. CDR1 and CDR2 (germline): LNHNV, YYDKDF (reference sequence). V lost 1 base, J lost 0 bases, and 3 bases stayed unmatched. In nucleotides, the CDR3 is TGTGCCACCAGCAGAGCAGGACAGGGGTTGAACACTGAAGCTTTCTTT. It translates to CATSRAGQGLNTEAFF.

This chain connects TRBV2 to TRBJ2-1; 13 nucleotides line up with TRBD2. The CDR3 covers 15 residues. Germline loops: CDR1 SNHLY, CDR2 FYNNEI. Trimming at V came to 8 bases and at J to 9 bases, leaving 10 bases not matched to a gene. The CDR3 spells CASALAGGHSGEQFF. The CDR3 DNA sequence: TGTGCCAGCGCACTAGCGGGGGGGCACTCGGGTGAGCAGTTCTTC.

This chain joins TRBV6-1 and TRBJ2-5; 9 bases line up with TRBD1. The V gene's germline CDR1 is MNHNS and CDR2 SASEGT. Unmatched junction bases numbered 3, after V lost 3 bases and J lost 4 bases. This CDR3 is built from 14 residues. CDR3 coding DNA: TGTGCCAGCAGTGACGGGACAGGGCTAGAGACCCAGTACTTC. As protein: CASSDGTGLETQYF.

This chain links TRBV30 with TRBJ1-1; D gene uncertain. The germline CDR1 and CDR2 sequences are GTSNPN and SVGIG (reference sequence). Trimming shortened V by 0 bases and J by 4 bases, and 9 bases separated the two germline ends. There are 13 residues in the CDR3. The CDR3 protein is CAWSVRETTEAFF. The CDR3 nucleotides are TGTGCCTGGAGTGTACGGGAGACCACTGAAGCTTTCTTT. Full variable domain (outside the CDR3, taken from reference TRBV30 and TRBJ1-1): SQTIHQWPATLVQPVGSPLSLECTVEGTSNPNLYWYRQAAGRGLQLLFYSVGIGQISSEVPQNLSASRPQDRQFILSSKKLLLSDSGFYLCAWSVRETTEAFFGQGTRLTVV.

This chain uses TRBV7-3 with TRBJ2-5; 7 bases match TRBD1. The CDR3 is 16 amino acids. V shed 2 bases and J 5 bases; nucleotides not matched to a gene: 11. Germline V CDR1 and CDR2: SGHTA, FQGTGA. The CDR3 loop is CASSLGGYRGRETQYF. Here the CDR3 DNA reads TGTGCCAGCAGCTTAGGAGGTTACAGGGGTAGGGAGACCCAGTACTTC.

V is TRBV19 and J is TRBJ1-2; D remains unclear. V lost 5 bases and J lost 3, with 10 bases in between. Germline values: CDR1 LNHDA, CDR2 SQIVND (reference sequence). There are 13 residues in the CDR3. The chain's CDR3 is CASSRANHYGYTF. DNA for the CDR3: TGTGCCAGTAGTCGAGCCAACCACTATGGCTACACCTTC.

This chain links TRBV6-2 or TRBV6-3 with TRBJ1-5; 8 nucleotides line up with TRBD1. The CDR3 is 16 amino acids. CDR1 is MNHEY and CDR2 is SVGEGT in the germline V gene. V trimming: 0 bases; J trimming: 3 bases; junction bases outside the gene matches: 4. Here the CDR3 reads CASSYSADRDNQPQHF. CDR3 bases: TGTGCCAGCAGTTACTCAGCGGACAGGGACAATCAGCCCCAGCATTTT.

The chain links TRBV3-1 (or the pseudogene TRBV3-2) to TRBJ1-2; 10 bases align to TRBD1. The V and J ends lost 0 bases and 5 bases, in that order; junction bases with no gene match: 3. The CDR3 loop spans 15 amino acids. Germline loops: CDR1 LGHDT, CDR2 YNNKEL (reference sequence). In DNA form, the CDR3 reads TGTGCCAGCAGCCAAGACCGGGACAGGGGATATGGCTACACCTTC. This gives the protein CASSQDRDRGYGYTF.

The chain recombines TRBV12-5 with TRBJ1-5; tentatively, D is TRBD1 (6 bases). Trimming pared 5 bases from V and 7 bases from J, leaving 12 bases between. Germline CDR1 is LGHNT and CDR2 is FRNRAP. This CDR3 region has 13 residues. The CDR3 protein is CASGDQGNQPQHF. The CDR3 region has the DNA TGTGCTAGTGGTGACCAGGGGAACCAGCCCCAGCATTTT. Looking up the rest from reference TRBV12-5 and TRBJ1-5 gives the full variable domain: DARVTQTPRHKVTEMGQEVTMRCQPILGHNTVFWYRQTMMQGLELLAYFRNRAPLDDSGMPKDRFSAEMPDATLATLKIQPSEPRDSAVYFCASGDQGNQPQHFGDGTRLSIL.

J is TRBJ1-1 and V is TRBV2, with a weak D call TRBD1 (5 bases). V was pared by 2 bases and J by 3 bases, with 7 bases between. The CDR3 loop spans 13 amino acids. Germline V lookup: CDR1 SNHLY, CDR2 FYNNEI. Here the CDR3 reads CASSEQGYTEAFF. The DNA for the CDR3 is TGTGCCAGCAGTGAACAGGGTTACACTGAAGCTTTCTTT.

This chain joins TRBV30 and TRBJ1-1, with D possibly TRBD1 on 5 matching bases. Trimming removed 0 bases at V and 10 bases at J, with 18 bases between. The CDR3 runs 14 residues. CDR1 is GTSNPN, CDR2 SVGIG, per germline (reference sequence). CDR3 nucleotides: TGTGCCTGGAGTGTGAATGGGGCCAGGGTGAGAGCTTTCTTT. It codes for CAWSVNGARVRAFF.

This clone was seen a few times. The chain employs TRBV7-9 and TRBJ2-7, with D possibly matching TRBD2 (6 bases). V was pared by 5 bases and J by 8 bases, with 16 bases between. Per germline, CDR1 SEHNR and CDR2 FQNEAQ (reference sequence). CDR3 length: 13 amino acids. Here the CDR3 DNA reads TGTGCCAGCAGCCCCGGGACTCCCCTACAGCAGTACTTC. Encoded protein: CASSPGTPLQQYF.

V gene TRBV7-8 combines with J gene TRBJ2-2; 8 bases map to TRBD1. This CDR3 region has 18 residues. Germline V gene lookup returns CDR1 SGHVS and CDR2 FQNEAQ. V was clipped by 4 bases and J by 1 base; unmatched bases: 11. The CDR3 bases are TGTGCCAGCAGCTGGAGGGCCCTTGGACAGGGGAACACCGGGGAGCTGTTTTTT. The encoded protein is CASSWRALGQGNTGELFF.

Note on this clone: Within the sample, other DNA sequences also encode this same CDR3. The genes are TRBV19 and TRBJ1-5; D not certain. The V end lost 7 bases, the J end lost 6 bases, and 13 bases lay between the germline ends. Germline CDR1 reads LNHDA; CDR2 reads SQIVND (reference sequence). This CDR3 has 13 amino acids. The CDR3 is CASMYGEGQPQHF. In nucleotides, the CDR3 is TGTGCCAGTATGTACGGGGAAGGTCAGCCCCAGCATTTT.

The chain employs TRBV5-1 and TRBJ1-3; no reliable D call. Germline lookup yields CDR1 SGHRS and CDR2 YFSETQ. V lost 3 bases to trimming and J lost 0 bases, with 7 bases between them. The length of the CDR3 is 14 residues. The CDR3 DNA reads as TGCGCCAGCAGCTCGACGGGCTCTGGAAACACCATATATTTT. Its translation: CASSSTGSGNTIYF.

The CDR3 DNA follows: TGTGCCAGCAGTAATGTGGGACAGGGGTTCGAGAATTCACCCCTCCACTTT. It translates to CASSNVGQGFENSPLHF. V gene TRBV6-2 or TRBV6-3 combines with J gene TRBJ1-6; 10 nucleotides match TRBD1. The CDR3 has 17 residues. With 5 bases clipped from V and 7 bases from J, the junction kept 11 bases outside the gene matches. The germline V gene encodes CDR1 MNHEY and CDR2 SVGEGT.

J is TRBJ1-2 and V is TRBV2, with D possibly matching TRBD1 (5 bases). Per germline, CDR1 SNHLY and CDR2 FYNNEI. The CDR3 spans 15 residues. The germline V and J ends were trimmed by 7 bases and 3 bases, with 18 bases remaining between them. The CDR3 coding sequence is TGTGCCAGCAACATCTTAGGGGTTATAGACTATGGCTACACCTTC. Residues: CASNILGVIDYGYTF.

The V and J genes are TRBV5-1 and TRBJ1-1; 8 nucleotides line up with TRBD1. Germline CDR1 SGHRS, CDR2 YFSETQ. This CDR3 is built from 12 residues. Trimming at V came to 4 bases and at J to 8 bases, leaving 4 bases not matched to a gene. CDR3 loop: CASSRQGPEAFF. CDR3 nucleotide sequence: TGCGCCAGCAGCCGACAGGGGCCCGAAGCTTTCTTT.

The CDR3 DNA reads TGTGCCAGCAGGCCTCAAGCGGGACAGGGGTTCGGGGCCAACGTCCTGACTTTC. Protein sequence: CASRPQAGQGFGANVLTF. V is TRBV7-9 and J is TRBJ2-6, with 10 bases aligning to TRBD1. CDR1 is SEHNR, CDR2 FQNEAQ, per germline (reference sequence). The CDR3 sequence is 18 residues long. J gave up 4 bases and V 6 bases, and 12 bases lay outside the gene matches.

Concerning this clone: The sample contains more than one DNA sequence encoding this CDR3. The chain has TRBV24-1 and TRBJ2-2; 7 nucleotides align to TRBD1. Germline-derived CDR1 and CDR2 are KGHDR and SFDVKD. J was trimmed by 0 bases and V by 2 bases; bases with no gene match: 2. The CDR3 contains 16 residues. The CDR3 is CATSDSGQPNTGELFF. For the CDR3, the DNA is TGTGCCACCAGTGATTCGGGACAGCCGAACACCGGGGAGCTGTTTTTT.

The chain couples TRBV13 to TRBJ1-1, with a tentative D call TRBD1 (5 bases). Germline CDR1 reads PRHDT; CDR2 reads FYEKMQ (reference sequence). Trimming pared 5 bases from V and 3 bases from J, leaving 10 bases between. This CDR3 contains 13 residues. The CDR3 sequence: CASSDGGYTEAFF. In DNA form, the CDR3 reads TGTGCCAGCAGCGACGGGGGATACACTGAAGCTTTCTTT.